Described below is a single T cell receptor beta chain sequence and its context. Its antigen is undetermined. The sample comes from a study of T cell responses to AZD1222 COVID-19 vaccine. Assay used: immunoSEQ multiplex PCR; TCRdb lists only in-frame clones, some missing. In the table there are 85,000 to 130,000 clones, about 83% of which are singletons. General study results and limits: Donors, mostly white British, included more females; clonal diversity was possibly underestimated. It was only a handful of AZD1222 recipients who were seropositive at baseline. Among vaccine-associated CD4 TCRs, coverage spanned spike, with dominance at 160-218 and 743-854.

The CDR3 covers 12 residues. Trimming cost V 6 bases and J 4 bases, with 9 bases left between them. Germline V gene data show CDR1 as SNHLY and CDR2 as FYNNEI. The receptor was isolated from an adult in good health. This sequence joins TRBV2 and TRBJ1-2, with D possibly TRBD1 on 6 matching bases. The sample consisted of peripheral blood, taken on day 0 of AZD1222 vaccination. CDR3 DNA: TGTGCCAGCAGCGAACAGGGCTATGGCTACACCTTC. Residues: CASSEQGYGYTF.